The 25 T cell receptor beta chains below were found in one sample sequenced in a study of PD-1 blockade in classical Hodgkin lymphoma. After autologous stem cell transplantation all patients relapsed, and prior brentuximab vedotin exposure differed between cohorts. Data came from immunoSEQ multiplex PCR; TCRdb stores just in-frame clones and leaves some out. This sample has about 54,000 clones; around 93% occur once, and the top ten carry over 9.5%. The specimen comprised peripheral blood mononuclear cells (PBMCs), sampled before the second cycle of nivolumab. The receptors here all came from a human donor with classical Hodgkin lymphoma.

The chain recombines TRBV28 with TRBJ1-5; 7 nucleotides agree with TRBD1. Germline V gene data show CDR1 as MDHEN and CDR2 as SYDVKM. The J segment lost 4 bases and the V segment lost 10 bases, leaving 10 bases of the junction unmatched. The CDR3 runs 14 residues. The CDR3 region has the DNA TGTGCCACGGGAGGGGACAGAGAGAATCAGCCCCAGCATTTT. It translates to CATGGDRENQPQHF. Full variable domain (remainder filled in from reference TRBV28 and TRBJ1-5): DVKVTQSSRYLVKRTGEKVFLECVQDMDHENMFWYRQDPGLGLRLIYFSYDVKMKEKGDIPEGYSVSREKKERFSLILESASTNQTSMYLCATGGDRENQPQHFGDGTRLSIL.

This clone was seen a few times. J is TRBJ1-6 and V is TRBV5-4; D gene unclear. This CDR3 has 14 residues. The V end lost 2 bases, the J end lost 8 bases, and 11 bases lay between the germline ends. The germline gives CDR1 SGHNT, CDR2 YYREEE (reference sequence). The CDR3 region is CASSFGVTDSPLHF. The CDR3 DNA sequence: TGTGCCAGCAGCTTTGGGGTTACAGATTCACCCCTCCACTTT. Filled out from reference TRBV5-4 and TRBJ1-6, the complete variable domain reads ETGVTQSPTHLIKTRGQQVTLRCSSQSGHNTVSWYQQALGQGPQFIFQYYREEENGRGNFPPRFSGLQFPNYSSELNVNALELDDSALYLCASSFGVTDSPLHFGNGTRLTVT.

The CDR3 loop reads CASSYSSTDTQYF. CDR3 DNA: TGTGCCAGCAGTTACTCTAGCACAGATACGCAGTATTTT. The chain has TRBV6-5 and TRBJ2-3; D remains ambiguous. Germline V gene sequence: CDR1 MNHEY, CDR2 SVGAGI. V was shortened by 0 bases and J by 0 bases, with 1 base between the two germline ends. This CDR3 is 13 amino acids long.

Written as DNA, the CDR3 is TGTGCCAGCAGTTTAAGGGCTTCAGATACGCAGTATTTT. Encoded protein: CASSLRASDTQYF. The chain carries TRBV28 and TRBJ2-3; D is unclear. The CDR3 sequence is 13 residues long. Germline V gene data show CDR1 as MDHEN and CDR2 as SYDVKM. V was cut by 2 bases and J by 4 bases, with 7 bases left in between.

CDR3 amino acids: CASSLGGTGYGYTF. CDR3 bases: TGTGCCAGCAGCTTAGGAGGCACAGGGTATGGCTACACCTTC. The rearrangement links TRBV11-2 to TRBJ1-2, with D perhaps TRBD1 (6 bases). CDR3 length: 14 residues. In germline, CDR1 is SGHAT, CDR2 FQNNGV. Trimming left V 1 base short and J 5 bases short, with 11 bases between.

This clone appeared once. This chain links TRBV9 with TRBJ2-2; D may correspond to TRBD1 or TRBD2 (7 bases each). The CDR3 has 14 amino acids. CDR1 SGDLS and CDR2 YYNGEE come from the germline V gene. The ends were cut back, 7 bases at V and 4 bases at J, with 14 bases in the middle. The CDR3 spells CASSGGAGTGELFF. The CDR3 DNA reads as TGTGCCAGCTCAGGGGGGGCGGGCACCGGGGAGCTGTTTTTT.

The V gene is TRBV2, the J gene TRBJ2-1; 11 bases line up with TRBD2. Trimming cost V 6 bases and J 8 bases; bases outside gene matches: 6. The V gene's germline CDR1 is SNHLY and CDR2 FYNNEI. The CDR3 spans 14 residues. CDR3 region: CASRVAGGPDEQFF. In DNA, the CDR3 is TGTGCCAGCAGGGTAGCGGGGGGGCCGGATGAGCAGTTCTTC. Full variable domain (rest looked up from reference TRBV2 and TRBJ2-1): EPEVTQTPSHQVTQMGQEVILRCVPISNHLYFYWYRQILGQKVEFLVSFYNNEISEKSEIFDDQFSVERPDGSNFTLKIRSTKLEDSAMYFCASRVAGGPDEQFFGPGTRLTVL.

This chain joins TRBV6-1 and TRBJ2-7, with D perhaps matching TRBD1 (6 bases). Trimming stripped 6 bases from V and 3 bases from J, with 9 bases between. Germline V gives CDR1 MNHNS, CDR2 SASEGT. The CDR3 is 12 residues long. The CDR3 nucleotides read TGTGCCAGCAGCCTGACAGGCTACGAGCAGTACTTC. It is translated as CASSLTGYEQYF.

V gene TRBV11-1 combines with J gene TRBJ2-7; either TRBD1 or TRBD2 may supply D (5 bases each). The CDR3 totals 14 residues. Germline CDR1 SGHAT, CDR2 FQDESV (reference sequence). Trimming pared 1 base from V and 2 bases from J, leaving 9 bases between. CDR3 bases: TGTGCCAGCAGCTTAGGGGGGAGCACCTACGAGCAGTACTTC. The encoded protein is CASSLGGSTYEQYF.

J is TRBJ1-4 and V is TRBV2; D possibly corresponds to TRBD1 (5 bases). Trimming removed 5 bases at V and 6 bases at J, with 13 bases between. CDR3 size: 14 residues. The V gene's germline CDR1 is SNHLY and CDR2 FYNNEI. CDR3 sequence reads: CASSIGHVDEKLFF. The CDR3 DNA is TGTGCCAGCAGTATCGGACACGTGGATGAAAAACTGTTTTTT.

The V and J genes are TRBV6-6 and TRBJ1-1; the D gene is possibly TRBD1 (6 bases). The CDR3 totals 13 residues. From germline, CDR1 is MNHNY and CDR2 SVGAGI (reference sequence). Trimming shortened V by 6 bases and J by 1 base, and 9 bases separated the two germline ends. CDR3 protein: CASRSTGNTEAFF. In nucleotides, the CDR3 is TGTGCCAGCAGATCGACAGGGAACACTGAAGCTTTCTTT.

The J gene is TRBJ2-7, the V gene TRBV27; 11 nucleotides align to TRBD1. V shed 5 bases and J 3 bases; nucleotides not matched to a gene: 3. Germline V CDR1 and CDR2: MNHEY, SMNVEV (reference sequence). This CDR3 is built from 14 residues. CDR3 amino acids: CASSPGQGGYEQYF. CDR3 bases: TGTGCCAGCAGTCCGGGACAGGGGGGCTACGAGCAGTACTTC.

This clone appeared once. The rearrangement uses TRBV2 and TRBJ2-7, with TRBD1 as a possible D gene (6 bases). Germline values: CDR1 SNHLY, CDR2 FYNNEI. The CDR3 is made up of 14 amino acids. The V gene lost 9 bases and the J gene lost 1 base, with 16 bases spanning the gap. CDR3 sequence: CASFQGNKSYEQYF. The CDR3 DNA reads TGTGCCAGTTTTCAGGGGAATAAGTCCTACGAGCAGTACTTC.

The chain joins TRBV27 to TRBJ2-3; 7 positions match TRBD1. The V gene's germline CDR1 is MNHEY and CDR2 SMNVEV (reference sequence). The V and J ends lost 5 bases and 7 bases, in that order; junction bases with no gene match: 3. The CDR3 loop spans 12 amino acids. CDR3 region: CASSIQGYTQYF. The CDR3, as DNA: TGTGCCAGCAGTATACAGGGGTATACGCAGTATTTT.

In nucleotides, the CDR3 is TGTGCCATCAGTGAGTCGATTAATTTGGCTAGTAGCACAGATACGCAGTATTTT. This encodes CAISESINLASSTDTQYF. V gene TRBV10-3 combines with J gene TRBJ2-3; D unclear. The V end was cut by 0 bases, the J end by 0 bases, with 16 bases between. Per the germline V gene, CDR1 is ENHRY and CDR2 is SYGVKD. The CDR3 covers 18 residues.

The chain has TRBV27 and TRBJ2-2, with D perhaps matching TRBD1 or TRBD2 (6 bases each). Germline lookup yields CDR1 MNHEY and CDR2 SMNVEV (reference sequence). V was clipped by 7 bases and J by 6 bases, with 12 bases between them. The CDR3 consists of 13 residues. This CDR3 is CASNARGAGELFF. DNA of the CDR3: TGTGCCAGCAACGCTAGGGGGGCCGGGGAGCTGTTTTTT.

The chain combines TRBV6-4 with TRBJ2-7; D possibly corresponds to TRBD2 (6 bases). CDR1 is MRHNA, CDR2 SNTAGT, per germline. V gave up 3 bases and J gave up 7 bases, with 16 bases separating them. CDR3 length: 14 amino acids. The CDR3 reads CASSEQRESQEQYF. CDR3 nucleotide sequence: TGTGCCAGCAGTGAGCAACGGGAGTCGCAAGAGCAGTACTTC.

The CDR3 here is CASSLDLGQPQHF. The CDR3 bases are TGTGCCAGCAGCTTGGATCTCGGTCAGCCCCAGCATTTT. V usage is TRBV5-6 and J usage is TRBJ1-5; D remains ambiguous. There are 13 residues in the CDR3. The ends were cut back, 0 bases at V and 6 bases at J, with 7 bases in the middle. Germline V CDR1 and CDR2: SGHDT, YYEEEE. Full variable domain (missing parts from reference TRBV5-6 and TRBJ1-5): DAGVTQSPTHLIKTRGQQVTLRCSPKSGHDTVSWYQQALGQGPQFIFQYYEEEERQRGNFPDRFSGHQFPNYSSELNVNALLLGDSALYLCASSLDLGQPQHFGDGTRLSIL.

The V gene is TRBV5-4, the J gene TRBJ2-5; no clear D gene. V was trimmed by 0 bases and J by 4 bases, leaving 13 bases between them. The CDR3 contains 15 residues. Germline V gene lookup returns CDR1 SGHNT and CDR2 YYREEE (reference sequence). The CDR3 region has the DNA TGTGCCAGCAGCTTGGTGGGCCCCTTGGGAGAGACCCAGTACTTC. It is translated as CASSLVGPLGETQYF.

The genes are TRBV15 and TRBJ1-5; D not resolved. Deletions cut 5 bases from V and 0 bases from J, with 17 bases between. Germline CDR1 and CDR2: LNHNV and YYDKDF (reference sequence). The CDR3 extends over 17 amino acids. The CDR3 sequence: CATSEKAAVPSNQPQHF. As DNA, the CDR3 is TGTGCCACCAGCGAAAAGGCGGCAGTACCTAGCAATCAGCCCCAGCATTTT. Looking up the rest from reference TRBV15 and TRBJ1-5 gives the full variable domain: DAMVIQNPRYQVTQFGKPVTLSCSQTLNHNVMYWYQQKSSQAPKLLFHYYDKDFNNEADTPDNFQSRRPNTSFCFLDIRSPGLGDTAMYLCATSEKAAVPSNQPQHFGDGTRLSIL.

The chain combines TRBV27 with TRBJ2-7, with TRBD1 matching over 9 bases. J gave up 6 bases and V 5 bases, and 17 bases lay outside the gene matches. CDR3 length: 17 residues. Per the germline V gene, CDR1 is MNHEY and CDR2 is SMNVEV (reference sequence). CDR3 residues: CASSPTWTGALLGEQYF. In nucleotides, the CDR3 is TGTGCCAGCAGTCCGACATGGACAGGGGCCCTCTTAGGCGAGCAGTACTTC.

This rearrangement joins TRBV27 to TRBJ2-7; 9 bases are shared with TRBD2. This CDR3 contains 14 residues. J lost 2 bases, V lost 3 bases, and 2 bases had no gene match. Germline values: CDR1 MNHEY, CDR2 SMNVEV (reference sequence). The CDR3 DNA reads as TGTGCCAGCAGTTTCGCTAGCGGGGCCTACGAGCAGTACTTC. It yields the protein CASSFASGAYEQYF.

The CDR3 sequence is CASGLTLGTGTANTEAFF. CDR3 DNA sequence: TGTGCTAGTGGTTTGACACTAGGAACCGGGACGGCAAACACTGAAGCTTTCTTT. V gene TRBV12-5 combines with J gene TRBJ1-1; a weak D match, TRBD1 (5 bases). V was clipped by 2 bases and J by 2 bases, with 21 bases between them. Germline values: CDR1 LGHNT, CDR2 FRNRAP. This CDR3 region has 18 residues.

J is TRBJ2-5 and V is TRBV19; either TRBD1 or TRBD2 may supply D (5 bases each). This CDR3 spans 13 amino acids. Germline CDR1 reads LNHDA; CDR2 reads SQIVND (reference sequence). The V end was cut by 7 bases, the J end by 0 bases, with 9 bases between. DNA of the CDR3: TGTGCCAGTACGACGGGACACCAAGAGACCCAGTACTTC. It codes for CASTTGHQETQYF.

This clone was counted a few times. This rearrangement joins TRBV19 to TRBJ1-5; TRBD1 is a possible D gene (6 bases). Germline loops: CDR1 LNHDA, CDR2 SQIVND (reference sequence). CDR3 length: 18 amino acids. The V and J ends lost 5 bases and 0 bases respectively, with 20 bases between them. CDR3 amino acids: CASSPRWPRGNSNQPQHF. CDR3 DNA sequence: TGTGCCAGTAGTCCAAGGTGGCCCAGGGGCAATAGCAATCAGCCCCAGCATTTT.